These 20 T cell receptor beta chains originate from one sample sequenced in a study of blood T cell repertoires in COVID-19. Some clones are missing from TCRdb's copy, which holds only in-frame ones; the method was immunoSEQ multiplex PCR. This sample yields about 360,000 clones, of which approximately 86% are seen a single time; about 7.6% belongs to the top ten. The sequenced sample was peripheral blood. The receptors were gathered from a woman aged 55-75 years with COVID-19, enrolled during active disease.

The DNA for the CDR3 is TGCAGCGCCACGACGGGGGGGACAGCATCCTACGAGCAGTACTTC. Protein sequence: CSATTGGTASYEQYF. V and J are TRBV29-1 and TRBJ2-7, with D maybe TRBD2 (8 bases). V was cut by 7 bases and J by 1 base, with 20 bases left in between. This CDR3 comprises 15 residues. Per germline, CDR1 SQVTM and CDR2 ANQGSEA.

The V call is TRBV27, the J call TRBJ2-1; D is undetermined. Per germline, CDR1 MNHEY and CDR2 SMNVEV (reference sequence). The CDR3 loop spans 16 amino acids. Trimming pared 6 bases from V and 0 bases from J, leaving 15 bases between. CDR3 sequence reads: CASRPTDSSSYNEQFF. The CDR3 nucleotides read TGTGCCAGCAGACCCACCGACTCTAGCTCCTACAATGAGCAGTTCTTC.

V gene TRBV30 combines with J gene TRBJ1-2, with no clear D. Germline V CDR1 and CDR2: GTSNPN, SVGIG (reference sequence). Trimming left V 3 bases short and J 3 bases short, with 5 bases between. The CDR3 covers 11 residues. The DNA of the CDR3 is TGTGCCTGGAGCTCTTACTATGGCTACACCTTC. Amino acids: CAWSSYYGYTF.

This clone was observed many times. The chain recombines TRBV15 with TRBJ1-4, with no clear D. Trimming removed 0 bases at V and 5 bases at J, with 10 bases between. CDR3 length equals 15 residues. The germline CDR1 and CDR2 sequences are LNHNV and YYDKDF (reference sequence). The DNA of the CDR3 is TGTGCCACCAGCAGAGAACAGACGGGAAATGAAAAACTGTTTTTT. This codes for CATSREQTGNEKLFF.

This chain uses TRBV11-2 with TRBJ1-5; D is perhaps TRBD1 (6 bases). The V gene lost 4 bases and the J gene lost 2 bases, with 6 bases spanning the gap. The CDR3 covers 13 residues. Per the germline V gene, CDR1 is SGHAT and CDR2 is FQNNGV. The CDR3 is CASSSGGNQPQHF. As DNA, the CDR3 is TGTGCCAGCAGCTCAGGGGGCAATCAGCCCCAGCATTTT.

The V gene is TRBV4-1, the J gene TRBJ1-2, with D hard to call. CDR1 and CDR2 (germline): MGHRA, YSYEKL. The CDR3 length is 13 residues. The ends were cut back, 6 bases at V and 3 bases at J, with 11 bases in the middle. Here the CDR3 reads CASSPDTYYGYTF. The CDR3 region has the DNA TGCGCCAGCAGTCCCGACACTTACTATGGCTACACCTTC.

The J gene is TRBJ2-7, the V gene TRBV4-3; TRBD2 might be the D (6 bases). The ends were cut back, 4 bases at V and 5 bases at J, with 18 bases in the middle. The CDR3 is 15 amino acids. Germline CDR1 LGHNA, CDR2 YSLEER. CDR3 DNA sequence: TGCGCCAGCAGCCGGGACTTCCGACCTCCTAACGAGCAGTACTTC. Translation gives CASSRDFRPPNEQYF.

The rearrangement joins TRBV27 to TRBJ2-7, with 7 bases fitting TRBD2. CDR3 length equals 14 residues. CDR1 and CDR2 from the germline V gene are MNHEY and SMNVEV (reference sequence). Trimming at V came to 4 bases and at J to 5 bases, leaving 8 bases not matched to a gene. In DNA form, the CDR3 reads TGTGCCAGCAGTTCCCTCGGGGAGGGTGACGAGCAGTACTTC. Its translation: CASSSLGEGDEQYF.

This chain uses TRBV7-9 with TRBJ2-6; D unresolved. Germline values: CDR1 SEHNR, CDR2 FQNEAQ (reference sequence). The CDR3 is made up of 13 amino acids. The ends were cut back, 5 bases at V and 1 base at J, with 3 bases in the middle. This CDR3 is CASSPSGANVLTF. The CDR3 DNA sequence: TGTGCCAGCAGCCCGTCTGGGGCCAACGTCCTGACTTTC. The variable domain in full, completed from reference TRBV7-9 and TRBJ2-6, reads DTGVSQNPRHKITKRGQNVTFRCDPISEHNRLYWYRQTLGQGPEFLTYFQNEAQLEKSRLLSDRFSAERPKGSFSTLEIQRTEQGDSAMYLCASSPSGANVLTFGAGSRLTVL.

The rearrangement links TRBV5-8 to TRBJ1-5; D is unresolved. Germline CDR1 is SGHTS and CDR2 is YDEGEE. This CDR3 is built from 13 residues. V lost 4 bases to trimming and J lost 5 bases, with 10 bases between them. This CDR3 is CASSLTPDQPQHF. CDR3 sequence (DNA): TGTGCCAGCAGCCTCACACCTGATCAGCCCCAGCATTTT.

The CDR3, as DNA: TGTGCCAGCAGCTTGGGCGGGGGTAGCACAGATACGCAGTATTTT. Protein: CASSLGGGSTDTQYF. This rearrangement joins TRBV5-4 to TRBJ2-3, with 7 bases lining up with TRBD2. The CDR3 loop spans 15 amino acids. The J segment lost 0 bases and the V segment lost 0 bases, leaving 1 base of the junction unmatched. The germline CDR1 and CDR2 sequences are SGHNT and YYREEE (reference sequence).

This rearrangement joins TRBV4-2 to TRBJ2-1, with 13 positions matching TRBD2. The V segment lost 0 bases and the J segment 5 bases; nucleotides outside the gene matches: 4. The CDR3 runs 17 residues. CDR1 LGHNA and CDR2 YNFKEQ come from the germline V gene. CDR3 sequence (DNA): TGTGCCAGCAGCCAAGATCCCACTAGCGGGGGGGACAATGAGCAGTTCTTC. It codes for CASSQDPTSGGDNEQFF.

The V gene is TRBV5-1, the J gene TRBJ1-1; 7 bases are shared with TRBD1. In germline, CDR1 is SGHRS, CDR2 YFSETQ. The CDR3 is 14 residues long. V dropped 0 bases and J dropped 6; count of bases not matched to a gene: 5. CDR3 nucleotides: TGCGCCAGCAGCTTGGTACAGGGGTCGCCTGAAGCTTTCTTT. Amino acids: CASSLVQGSPEAFF.

The chain combines TRBV30 with TRBJ2-7, with TRBD1 matching over 11 bases. The CDR3 has 12 amino acids. V was pared by 5 bases and J by 6 bases, with 3 bases of the junction left unmatched. Germline V gives CDR1 GTSNPN, CDR2 SVGIG (reference sequence). CDR3 amino acids: CAWGQGAGEQYF. The CDR3, as DNA: TGTGCCTGGGGACAGGGGGCGGGCGAGCAGTACTTC.

This chain links TRBV6-6 with TRBJ1-5; the D gene is possibly TRBD1 (5 bases). The CDR3 covers 14 residues. Germline V lookup: CDR1 MNHNY, CDR2 SVGAGI (reference sequence). The germline V and J ends were trimmed by 0 bases and 4 bases, with 7 bases remaining between them. CDR3 in amino acids: CASSYSGQNQPQHF. CDR3 DNA sequence: TGTGCCAGCAGTTACTCGGGGCAGAATCAGCCCCAGCATTTT.

This chain joins TRBV11-3 and TRBJ1-5; D gene uncertain. With 1 base removed from V and 7 bases from J, the gap between germline ends came to 5 bases. Per the germline V gene, CDR1 is SGHNT and CDR2 is YENEEA. There are 12 residues in the CDR3. CDR3 coding DNA: TGTGCCAGCAGCTTAGGCGGGCAGCCCCAGCATTTT. Translation gives CASSLGGQPQHF.

The rearrangement uses TRBV30 and TRBJ1-2; TRBD1 matches at 8 bases. After removal of 7 bases from V and 5 bases from J, the junction contained 6 bases not matched to a gene. This CDR3 has 12 residues. CDR1 GTSNPN and CDR2 SVGIG come from the germline V gene (reference sequence). The DNA of the CDR3 is TGTGCCTTATCGGACAGGGTATATGGCTACACCTTC. It specifies CALSDRVYGYTF.

The V gene is TRBV18, the J gene TRBJ2-7, with 12 bases aligning to TRBD2. This CDR3 has 16 amino acids. Germline lookup yields CDR1 KGHSH and CDR2 LQKENI. The V and J ends lost 3 bases and 3 bases, in that order; junction bases with no gene match: 6. The CDR3 here is CASSPGLAGDGYEQYF. The CDR3, as DNA: TGTGCCAGCTCACCGGGACTAGCGGGTGACGGCTACGAGCAGTACTTC.

The chain joins TRBV12-5 to TRBJ1-4, with D possibly TRBD1 on 6 matching bases. The CDR3 has 16 residues. From germline, CDR1 is LGHNT and CDR2 FRNRAP. The V and J ends lost 7 bases and 8 bases respectively, with 23 bases between them. The CDR3 sequence is CASAPAGAADGEKLFF. CDR3 DNA sequence: TGTGCTAGTGCCCCTGCGGGGGCAGCCGACGGAGAAAAACTGTTTTTT.

J is TRBJ2-5 and V is TRBV9, with TRBD2 identical over 9 bases. CDR3 length: 15 residues. Germline-derived CDR1 and CDR2 are SGDLS and YYNGEE. With 4 bases clipped from V and 5 bases from J, the junction kept 9 bases outside the gene matches. The CDR3 DNA sequence: TGTGCCAGCAGCTTACCCGGGACTAGCTTTGAGACCCAGTACTTC. As protein: CASSLPGTSFETQYF.